Following are 27 T cell receptor beta chains from one sample sequenced in a study of post-analysis software for immune sequencing data. Study conclusions and caveats: About 5 TRBV segments occurring more often in patients than controls included TRBV5-6, TRBV5-1 and TRBV20-1.

Each TCR beta cDNA library carried unique molecular identifiers. TCRdb used MiXCR to reprocess the PCR reads, holding one entry per CDR3 protein. The table records some 800,000 distinct CDR3 sequences, around 42% of them present only once. These receptors' antigens are unknown. Sequenced: blood. These receptors originate from a girl aged 5-17 years with multiple sclerosis.

The chain employs TRBV10-3 and TRBJ2-1; 12 positions agree with TRBD1. Germline V gene lookup returns CDR1 ENHRY and CDR2 SYGVKD. The CDR3 is 16 residues long. V trimming: 6 bases; J trimming: 9 bases; junction bases outside the gene matches: 12. The CDR3 loop reads CAISTGQGAERTEQFF. CDR3 DNA sequence: TGTGCCATCAGCACGGGACAGGGGGCGGAACGCACTGAGCAGTTCTTC.

This clonotype was observed a single time. The rearrangement joins TRBV4-1 to TRBJ2-3, with 8 bases matching TRBD2. The germline V gene has CDR1 MGHRA and CDR2 YSYEKL. CDR3 size: 15 residues. V gave up 3 bases and J gave up 6 bases; unmatched junction bases: 8. The CDR3 nucleotides are TGCGCCAGCAGCCACGGGAGGACTAGCCTTGATACGCAGTATTTT. The encoded protein is CASSHGRTSLDTQYF.

V gene TRBV7-8 combines with J gene TRBJ2-3; D is perhaps TRBD1 (5 bases). The germline V gene encodes CDR1 SGHVS and CDR2 FQNEAQ. V gave up 5 bases and J gave up 6 bases, with 18 bases separating them. This CDR3 comprises 15 residues. The CDR3 DNA follows: TGTGCCAGCAGCCCAGGGATCAGGCTTCGTGATACGCAGTATTTT. Translating it yields CASSPGIRLRDTQYF. The full variable domain, its missing parts supplied by reference TRBV7-8 and TRBJ2-3, is GAGVSQSPRYKVAKRGQDVALRCDPISGHVSLFWYQQALGQGPEFLTYFQNEAQLDKSGLPSDRFFAERPEGSVSTLKIQRTQQEDSAVYLCASSPGIRLRDTQYFGPGTRLTVL.

This chain connects TRBV10-3 to TRBJ2-4, with TRBD2 as a possible D gene (6 bases). Germline lookup yields CDR1 ENHRY and CDR2 SYGVKD. Trimming left V 6 bases short and J 9 bases short, with 9 bases between. The CDR3 runs to 11 residues. CDR3: CAIREGGIQYF. CDR3 DNA sequence: TGTGCCATCAGAGAGGGAGGCATTCAGTACTTC.

Ten or more counts support this clonotype. This chain connects TRBV9 to TRBJ2-3; D remains unclear. The germline V gene has CDR1 SGDLS and CDR2 YYNGEE. The CDR3 consists of 15 residues. V was clipped by 4 bases and J by 5 bases, with 17 bases between them. DNA for the CDR3: TGTGCCAGCAGCCCACCGGCGTTTTGGGGAGATACGCAGTATTTT. Its translation is CASSPPAFWGDTQYF.

The chain is built from TRBV7-3 and TRBJ2-1; 9 nucleotides align to TRBD1. This CDR3 is built from 21 residues. Unmatched junction bases numbered 18, after V lost 2 bases and J lost 1 base. Germline CDR1 is SGHTA and CDR2 is FQGTGA. The CDR3 spells CASSLGTGRIVGYGSYNEQFF. The CDR3 coding sequence is TGTGCCAGCAGCTTAGGGACAGGGAGAATTGTAGGGTACGGGTCCTACAATGAGCAGTTCTTC.

The chain recombines TRBV4-3 with TRBJ2-3; 8 bases align to TRBD2. J gave up 4 bases and V 1 base, and 10 bases lay outside the gene matches. The germline V gene encodes CDR1 LGHNA and CDR2 YSLEER. The CDR3 sequence is 17 residues long. The CDR3 protein is CASSQAIGGLVSDTQYF. The CDR3 DNA reads TGCGCCAGCAGCCAAGCAATAGGGGGACTAGTGTCAGATACGCAGTATTTT.

This clonotype was picked up a small number of times. The chain recombines TRBV6-1 with TRBJ2-7; a possible D gene is TRBD2 (5 bases). CDR3 length: 17 amino acids. V was cut by 8 bases and J by 5 bases, with 28 bases left in between. From germline, CDR1 is MNHNS and CDR2 SASEGT. The CDR3 here is CASGRPILRAHYDEQYF. The CDR3 nucleotides are TGTGCCAGCGGACGCCCTATACTGAGGGCCCATTATGACGAGCAGTACTTC.

The chain couples TRBV9 to TRBJ2-7, with D possibly TRBD1 on 6 matching bases. This CDR3 is 13 amino acids long. Per the germline V gene, CDR1 is SGDLS and CDR2 is YYNGEE. V lost 0 bases to trimming and J lost 7 bases, with 11 bases between them. This CDR3 is CASSVDEGDEQYF. CDR3 sequence (DNA): TGTGCCAGCAGCGTAGACGAGGGGGATGAGCAGTACTTC.

V is TRBV5-1 and J is TRBJ2-3, with 9 bases that match TRBD2. J gave up 4 bases and V 0 bases, and 6 bases lay outside the gene matches. Per germline, CDR1 SGHRS and CDR2 YFSETQ. This CDR3 comprises 16 residues. The CDR3 sequence: CASSLVVAGASDTQYF. The CDR3 DNA is TGCGCCAGCAGCTTGGTAGTAGCGGGAGCCTCAGATACGCAGTATTTT.

V gene TRBV7-6 combines with J gene TRBJ2-1, with a possible D match to TRBD2 (6 bases). The CDR3 has 16 residues. Germline V CDR1 and CDR2: SGHVS, FNYEAQ. Trimming pared 3 bases from V and 3 bases from J, leaving 15 bases between. The CDR3 loop reads CASSFPKGGGYNEQFF. The DNA of the CDR3 is TGTGCCAGCAGCTTCCCGAAGGGAGGCGGCTACAATGAGCAGTTCTTC.

A note on this clonotype: An end of the junction does not agree with germline; a read error may underlie this. The gene calls are TRBV29-1 and TRBJ1-2; D perhaps matches TRBD1 (6 bases). The germline gives CDR1 SQVTM, CDR2 ANQGSEA. The CDR3 has 13 residues. The CDR3 bases are TGCAGCGTTGCGGGGGCCGAGGTCTATGGCTGCACCTTC. It translates to CSVAGAEVYGCTF.

The CDR3 DNA follows: TGTGCCAGCAGGCGGGAGGGCAGTCACTCTGGAAACACCATATATTTT. Protein product: CASRREGSHSGNTIYF. The rearrangement links TRBV3-1 to TRBJ1-3; unclear D gene. Germline assignment: CDR1 LGHDT and CDR2 YNNKEL (reference sequence). V lost 6 bases, J lost 0 bases, and 15 bases lay in between. This CDR3 comprises 16 residues.

This chain links TRBV29-1 with TRBJ2-1; TRBD2 aligns across 7 bases. J was trimmed by 15 bases and V by 7 bases; bases with no gene match: 12. The CDR3 totals 11 residues. Per the germline V gene, CDR1 is SQVTM and CDR2 is ANQGSEA. The CDR3 protein is CSAENGGTWFF. The CDR3 DNA reads as TGCAGCGCCGAAAACGGGGGGACGTGGTTCTTC.

The V and J genes are TRBV25-1 and TRBJ1-2, with 10 bases lining up with TRBD1. The germline gives CDR1 MGHDK, CDR2 SYGVNS. With V trimmed by 6 bases and J by 4 bases, 5 bases remained unmatched. This CDR3 is built from 14 residues. CDR3 sequence: CASRGTGATYGYTF. The CDR3 region has the DNA TGTGCCAGCAGAGGGACAGGGGCGACCTATGGCTACACCTTC.

The table lists this clonotype with a few counts. V is TRBV2 and J is TRBJ2-7, with 10 bases lining up with TRBD2. Germline CDR1 reads SNHLY; CDR2 reads FYNNEI. This CDR3 spans 13 amino acids. J lost 3 bases, V lost 9 bases, and 5 bases had no gene match. This chain's CDR3 is CASLAGVLYEQYF. Here the CDR3 DNA reads TGTGCCAGTCTAGCGGGAGTCCTCTACGAGCAGTACTTC.

This clonotype was detected only a few times. V gene TRBV29-1 combines with J gene TRBJ2-1; TRBD2 might be the D (5 bases). CDR1 is SQVTM and CDR2 is ANQGSEA in the germline V gene. Trimming took off 8 bases at V and 0 bases at J, with 41 bases between the two ends. There are 23 residues in the CDR3. CDR3 loop: CSTSPISVGRWTPSGFSYNEQFF. The CDR3, as DNA: TGCAGCACATCCCCTATCTCCGTAGGGCGATGGACCCCTTCGGGGTTCTCCTACAATGAGCAGTTCTTC.

The rearrangement joins TRBV12-3 or TRBV12-4 to TRBJ2-1; 16 positions match TRBD2. This CDR3 is built from 18 residues. The V segment lost 7 bases and the J segment 7 bases; nucleotides outside the gene matches: 13. The CDR3 reads CASTTPGTSGRAENEQFF. CDR3 nucleotide sequence: TGTGCCAGCACCACGCCCGGGACTAGCGGGAGGGCCGAGAATGAGCAGTTCTTC.

The chain has TRBV7-2 and TRBJ2-5; tentative D call: TRBD1 (5 bases). The CDR3 has 14 residues. Germline loops: CDR1 SGHTA, CDR2 FQGNSA. Trimming cost V 3 bases and J 2 bases, with 10 bases left between them. CDR3: CASSFGADQETQYF. The DNA of the CDR3 is TGTGCCAGCAGCTTTGGGGCAGATCAAGAGACCCAGTACTTC.

This chain uses TRBV4-1 with TRBJ1-1, with unresolved D. The CDR3 is made up of 16 amino acids. CDR1 MGHRA and CDR2 YSYEKL come from the germline V gene. The V gene lost 0 bases and the J gene lost 0 bases, with 11 bases spanning the gap. Here the CDR3 DNA reads TGCGCCAGCAGCCAAGATTTGGGCCTCATGAACACTGAAGCTTTCTTT. Its protein is CASSQDLGLMNTEAFF.

Only one count was recorded for this clonotype. This sequence joins TRBV10-3 and TRBJ1-2; a weak D match, TRBD1 (5 bases). Germline-derived CDR1 and CDR2 are ENHRY and SYGVKD. This CDR3 has 12 residues. V dropped 4 bases and J dropped 5 bases, with 8 bases sitting between them. The CDR3 coding sequence is TGTGCCATCAGTGGACAGTCTTATGGCTACACCTTC. Translated, it gives CAISGQSYGYTF.

The table lists this clonotype with a few counts. The CDR3 sequence: CASRTRETQYF. In DNA form, the CDR3 reads TGTGCCAGCAGGACCAGGGAGACCCAGTACTTC. This chain connects TRBV6-6 to TRBJ2-5; no reliable D call. Trimming left V 6 bases short and J 5 bases short, with 7 bases between. The CDR3 extends over 11 amino acids. Per germline, CDR1 MNHNY and CDR2 SVGAGI (reference sequence).

The chain carries TRBV3-1 and TRBJ2-1; 10 positions agree with TRBD2. Germline CDR1 and CDR2: LGHDT and YNNKEL (reference sequence). The CDR3 runs to 15 residues. The V segment lost 4 bases and the J segment 4 bases; nucleotides outside the gene matches: 4. The CDR3 sequence is CASSPALAGYNEQFF. In nucleotides, the CDR3 is TGTGCCAGCAGCCCGGCACTAGCGGGGTACAATGAGCAGTTCTTC.

The chain couples TRBV12-3 or TRBV12-4 to TRBJ1-5; D gene ambiguous. CDR3 length equals 14 residues. V lost 10 bases and J 0 bases, leaving 13 bases between the germline ends. The CDR3 loop is CATSRANSNQPQHF. The CDR3 DNA is TGTGCCACCTCTCGAGCTAATAGCAATCAGCCCCAGCATTTT.

Worth noting for this clonotype: Given a much more abundant clone one base away, this may be a read error. The genes are TRBV5-5 and TRBJ2-1; D gene uncertain. In germline, CDR1 is SGHKS, CDR2 YYEKEE (reference sequence). The CDR3 length is 11 residues. Trimming removed 0 bases at V and 9 bases at J, with 4 bases between. CDR3 nucleotide sequence: TGTGCCAGCAGCTTGGGGTTTGAGCAGTTCTTC. Protein product: CASSLGFEQFF.

Only a few counts were recorded for this clonotype. Written as DNA, the CDR3 is TGTGCCAGCAGCGTAACGGGACTAGAACGGGAGGAGCAGTACTTC. It specifies CASSVTGLEREEQYF. The gene calls are TRBV9 and TRBJ2-5; 8 bases map to TRBD2. Per the germline V gene, CDR1 is SGDLS and CDR2 is YYNGEE. The CDR3 covers 15 residues. V trimming: 1 base; J trimming: 11 bases; junction bases outside the gene matches: 13.

The chain has TRBV30 and TRBJ1-2; D uncertain. V was shortened by 3 bases and J by 4 bases, with 9 bases between the two germline ends. In germline, CDR1 is GTSNPN, CDR2 SVGIG (reference sequence). The CDR3 loop spans 12 amino acids. This chain's CDR3 is CAWRAGSYGYTF. The DNA for the CDR3 is TGTGCCTGGAGGGCCGGAAGCTATGGCTACACCTTC.